This T cell receptor (beta chain) was documented in a study of T cell responses to AZD1222 COVID-19 vaccine. Generated by immunoSEQ multiplex PCR, the TCRdb table keeps only in-frame clones and is missing some. The sample lists roughly 150,000 clones, 91% seen once, with 1% to 1.5% in the top ten. Study findings and constraints: White British people made up most donors, females outnumbered males, and clonal diversity was possibly underestimated. Nearly half of spike-specific TCRs reportedly go after variant regions that carry no mutations. After two AZD1222 doses, spike-specific TCR breadth and depth rose versus day 0.

Trimming pared 4 bases from V and 5 bases from J, leaving 23 bases between. CDR1 and CDR2 from the germline V gene are SNHLY and FYNNEI. This CDR3 region has 17 residues. Regarding this clone: Its antigen is not known.

This clonotype was obtained from an adult who received the AZD1222 COVID-19 vaccine. Material: peripheral blood, obtained 28 days after the second AZD1222 dose. The chain joins TRBV2 to TRBJ1-2, with D possibly being TRBD1 (6 bases). The CDR3 region has the DNA TGTGCCAGCAGTGGGTCCGGGACACGGCTCCAGGATTATGGCTACACCTTC. It codes for CASSGSGTRLQDYGYTF.